The 20 T cell receptor beta chains given below trace back to one sample, sequenced in a study of T-cell reconstitution after alpha-beta-depleted transplantation in children. A library of TCRbeta sequences, prepared with unique molecular identifiers, was generated. TCRdb analysed the PCR reads with MiXCR anew, one entry per CDR3 protein. The sample gives 300,000 to 400,000 distinct CDR3 sequences, approximately 20% of which show up once; 9.5% to 13% is in the top ten. The sequences come from PBMCs, mostly from graft donor cells, collected 180 days after TCRalphabeta/CD19-depleted stem cell transplant. The receptors originated from a male patient younger than 18 who had a stem cell transplant for acute lymphoblastic leukemia, so the T cells may come from the graft donor.

This chain uses TRBV18 with TRBJ2-2; D gene uncertain. The V and J ends lost 3 bases and 0 bases respectively, with 5 bases between them. The CDR3 extends over 14 amino acids. CDR1 is KGHSH and CDR2 is LQKENI in the germline V gene. CDR3 sequence (DNA): TGTGCCAGCTCACCGAAACCGAACACCGGGGAGCTGTTTTTT. It codes for CASSPKPNTGELFF.

There are a few counts of this clonotype. The J gene is TRBJ2-1, the V gene TRBV7-3, with TRBD2 identical over 10 bases. Per germline, CDR1 SGHTA and CDR2 FQGTGA. Trimming removed 5 bases from V and 4 bases from J; junction bases left unmatched: 5. There are 15 residues in the CDR3. The CDR3 spells CASSPGTSEYNEQFF. CDR3 in DNA: TGTGCCAGCAGCCCCGGGACTAGCGAATACAATGAGCAGTTCTTC. The full variable domain, completed using reference TRBV7-3 and TRBJ2-1, is GAGVSQTPSNKVTEKGKYVELRCDPISGHTALYWYRQSLGQGPEFLIYFQGTGAADDSGLPNDRFFAVRPEGSVSTLKIQRTERGDSAVYLCASSPGTSEYNEQFFGPGTRLTVL.

V usage is TRBV4-1 and J usage is TRBJ2-2, with no clear D. Germline V gene lookup returns CDR1 MGHRA and CDR2 YSYEKL. V lost 0 bases to trimming and J lost 7 bases, with 15 bases between them. The CDR3 has 16 residues. CDR3 in amino acids: CASSQEVRKADGELFF. The CDR3 coding sequence is TGCGCCAGCAGCCAAGAAGTTCGTAAGGCCGACGGGGAGCTGTTTTTT.

The chain links TRBV7-9 to TRBJ1-2; 8 bases match TRBD1. The V segment lost 5 bases and the J segment 4 bases; nucleotides outside the gene matches: 9. Germline lookup yields CDR1 SEHNR and CDR2 FQNEAQ (reference sequence). The CDR3 runs to 15 residues. CDR3 DNA: TGTGCCAGCAGCGCCTCGGGACAGGCTGTCTATGGCTACACCTTC. Protein product: CASSASGQAVYGYTF.

The table lists this clonotype with a few counts. The chain recombines TRBV20-1 with TRBJ1-4; TRBD1 matches at 10 bases. V lost 6 bases, J lost 4 bases, and 2 bases stayed unmatched. The CDR3 contains 13 residues. Germline V CDR1 and CDR2: DFQATT, SNEGSKA (reference sequence). CDR3 coding DNA: TGCAGTGCGCGGGACAGGGGTAATGAAAAACTGTTTTTT. This encodes CSARDRGNEKLFF.

As for this clonotype: A much more abundant neighbour one base away suggests this may be a read error. The V call is TRBV12-3 or TRBV12-4, the J call TRBJ2-4; possible D gene TRBD2, 6 bases. CDR3 length: 15 amino acids. V lost 5 bases and J lost 2, with 13 bases in between. The CDR3 sequence: CASSERVTPKNIQYF. DNA of the CDR3: TGTGCCAGCAGTGAGCGGGTTACGCCCAAAAACATTCAGTACTTC.

This clonotype came up a few times. The chain has TRBV12-3 or TRBV12-4 and TRBJ2-3, with D maybe TRBD1 (5 bases). The V end was cut by 3 bases, the J end by 2 bases, with 9 bases between. The CDR3 is 14 residues long. In DNA form, the CDR3 reads TGTGCCAGCAGTTTTTCGACAGTCACAGATACGCAGTATTTT. The encoded protein is CASSFSTVTDTQYF.

Only a few counts were recorded for this clonotype. The chain combines TRBV20-1 with TRBJ2-7; 9 bases align to TRBD1. V shed 0 bases and J 1 base; nucleotides not matched to a gene: 16. The CDR3 runs 19 residues. CDR1 is DFQATT, CDR2 SNEGSKA, per germline (reference sequence). CDR3 coding DNA: TGCAGTGCTAGAGACAAACCCCGGGACAGGGTGGGCTTATCCTACGAGCAGTACTTC. Its protein is CSARDKPRDRVGLSYEQYF.

There are a few counts of this clonotype. The chain carries TRBV25-1 and TRBJ2-1; 14 nucleotides agree with TRBD2. Unmatched junction bases numbered 10, after V lost 1 base and J lost 5 bases. The CDR3 consists of 19 residues. CDR1 and CDR2 (germline): MGHDK, SYGVNS. This CDR3 is CASSESGGVGLAGDNEQFF. CDR3 DNA sequence: TGTGCCAGCAGTGAATCTGGGGGTGTGGGACTAGCGGGAGACAATGAGCAGTTCTTC.

The chain combines TRBV5-1 with TRBJ2-3; TRBD1 matches at 9 bases. The junction had 16 bases not matched to a gene; V was cut back by 4 bases and J by 4 bases. Germline values: CDR1 SGHRS, CDR2 YFSETQ. This CDR3 region has 18 residues. CDR3 residues: CASSPGQGLLSHADTQYF. DNA for the CDR3: TGCGCCAGCAGCCCCGGACAGGGGCTCCTTTCACATGCAGATACGCAGTATTTT.

The rearrangement joins TRBV20-1 to TRBJ2-2, with D uncertain. This CDR3 contains 16 residues. V lost 1 base and J 0 bases, leaving 12 bases between the germline ends. Germline V gene lookup returns CDR1 DFQATT and CDR2 SNEGSKA (reference sequence). In nucleotides, the CDR3 is TGCAGTGCTAGAGTTTTTCTAGGGACGAACACCGGGGAGCTGTTTTTT. The encoded protein is CSARVFLGTNTGELFF.

This chain uses TRBV9 with TRBJ2-1; 8 positions agree with TRBD1. This CDR3 is built from 17 residues. The V segment lost 2 bases and the J segment 3 bases; nucleotides outside the gene matches: 10. The V gene's germline CDR1 is SGDLS and CDR2 YYNGEE. The chain's CDR3 is CASSVPAGGLYYNEQFF. CDR3 DNA sequence: TGTGCCAGCAGCGTCCCAGCAGGGGGCCTATACTACAATGAGCAGTTCTTC.

V and J are TRBV27 and TRBJ1-2; D is unresolved. The CDR3 contains 13 residues. Per germline, CDR1 MNHEY and CDR2 SMNVEV (reference sequence). Trimming took 2 bases from V and 4 from J, leaving 8 bases between them. CDR3 residues: CASSLTPTYGYTF. As DNA, the CDR3 is TGTGCCAGCAGTTTAACACCGACCTATGGCTACACCTTC.

The chain carries TRBV11-2 and TRBJ2-3; TRBD1 aligns across 8 bases. CDR3 length: 14 amino acids. V gave up 4 bases and J gave up 6 bases; unmatched junction bases: 6. Germline assignment: CDR1 SGHAT and CDR2 FQNNGV. The CDR3 protein is CASSSPDRADTQYF. The CDR3 nucleotides read TGTGCCAGCAGCTCTCCGGACAGGGCTGATACGCAGTATTTT. The full variable domain, in which reference TRBV11-2 and TRBJ2-3 provide the parts outside the CDR3, is EAGVAQSPRYKIIEKRQSVAFWCNPISGHATLYWYQQILGQGPKLLIQFQNNGVVDDSQLPKDRFSAERLKGVDSTLKIQPAKLEDSAVYLCASSSPDRADTQYFGPGTRLTVL.

Comments on this clonotype: Given a much more abundant clone one base away, this may be a read error. The chain joins TRBV7-2 to TRBJ2-7, with a weak D call TRBD2 (5 bases). CDR1 is SGHTA, CDR2 FQGNSA, per germline. This CDR3 has 12 residues. The CDR3 loop reads CASSLPRRMQHF. As DNA, the CDR3 is TGTGCCAGCAGCTTACCGCGGAGGATGCAGCACTTC.

This clonotype was seen more than once but under ten times. The chain combines TRBV20-1 with TRBJ2-1, with D unclear. Trimming cost V 0 bases and J 6 bases, with 12 bases left between them. From germline, CDR1 is DFQATT and CDR2 SNEGSKA (reference sequence). The CDR3 is 14 residues long. The CDR3 loop is CSARDLVAGNEQFF. The CDR3, as DNA: TGCAGTGCTAGAGATCTGGTAGCCGGCAATGAGCAGTTCTTC.

The chain employs TRBV20-1 and TRBJ2-7; D may be TRBD1 (5 bases). The CDR3 runs to 14 residues. Trimming took 1 base from V and 6 from J, leaving 16 bases between them. Germline V gene data show CDR1 as DFQATT and CDR2 as SNEGSKA (reference sequence). The CDR3 here is CSARAPTATGEQYF. Here the CDR3 DNA reads TGCAGTGCTAGAGCCCCAACGGCCACAGGCGAGCAGTACTTC.

The chain recombines TRBV12-3 or TRBV12-4 with TRBJ1-2; D gene uncertain. This CDR3 contains 13 residues. V was clipped by 4 bases and J by 5 bases, with 11 bases between them. In DNA form, the CDR3 reads TGTGCCAGCAGTTCTTTGACGCCTTATGGCTACACCTTC. Its protein product is CASSSLTPYGYTF.

This rearrangement joins TRBV27 to TRBJ2-7, with D hard to call. This CDR3 has 14 amino acids. Trimming removed 6 bases from V and 2 bases from J, with 14 bases in between. Germline assignment: CDR1 MNHEY and CDR2 SMNVEV (reference sequence). Here the CDR3 DNA reads TGTGCCAGCAGGGGATGGACGGAGCCCTACGAGCAGTACTTC. Translation gives CASRGWTEPYEQYF.

This chain uses TRBV4-1 with TRBJ2-5, with 8 bases identical to TRBD1. Trimming at V came to 3 bases and at J to 3 bases, leaving 12 bases not matched to a gene. The CDR3 has 17 residues. CDR1 is MGHRA, CDR2 YSYEKL, per germline. This CDR3 is CASSQDAQGAGEETQYF. CDR3 in DNA: TGCGCCAGCAGCCAGGATGCGCAGGGGGCCGGGGAAGAGACCCAGTACTTC.